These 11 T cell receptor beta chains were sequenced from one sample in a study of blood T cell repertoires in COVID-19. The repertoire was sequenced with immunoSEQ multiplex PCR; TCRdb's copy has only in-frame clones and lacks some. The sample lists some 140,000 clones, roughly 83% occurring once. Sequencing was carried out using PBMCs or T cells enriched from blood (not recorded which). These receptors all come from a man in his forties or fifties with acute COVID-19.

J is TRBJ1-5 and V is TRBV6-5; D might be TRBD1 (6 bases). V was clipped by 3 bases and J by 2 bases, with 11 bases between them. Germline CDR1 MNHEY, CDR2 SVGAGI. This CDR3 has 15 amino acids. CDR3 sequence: CASSYGGSGNQPQHF. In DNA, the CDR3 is TGTGCCAGCAGTTATGGGGGCTCGGGCAATCAGCCCCAGCATTTT.

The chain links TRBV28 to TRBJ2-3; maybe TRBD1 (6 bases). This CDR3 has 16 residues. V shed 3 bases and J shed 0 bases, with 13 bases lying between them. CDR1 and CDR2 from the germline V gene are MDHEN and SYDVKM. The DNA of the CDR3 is TGTGCCAGCAGTTTGTGGACAGTCACTAGCACAGATACGCAGTATTTT. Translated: CASSLWTVTSTDTQYF.

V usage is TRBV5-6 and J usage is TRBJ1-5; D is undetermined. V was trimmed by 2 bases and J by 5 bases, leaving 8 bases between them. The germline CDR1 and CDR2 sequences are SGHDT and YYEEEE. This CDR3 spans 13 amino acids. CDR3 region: CASSFRGDQPQHF. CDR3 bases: TGTGCCAGCAGCTTTAGAGGAGATCAGCCCCAGCATTTT.

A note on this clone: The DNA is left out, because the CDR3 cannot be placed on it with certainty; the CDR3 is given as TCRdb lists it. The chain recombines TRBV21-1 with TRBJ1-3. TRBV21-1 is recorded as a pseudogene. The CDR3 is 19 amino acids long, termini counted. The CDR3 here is CASPKAGGKAFGSGNTIYF.

The CDR3 reads CASSKTGAYEQYF. CDR3 nucleotides: TGTGCCAGCAGTAAGACAGGAGCCTACGAGCAGTACTTC. This rearrangement joins TRBV6-5 to TRBJ2-7, with a weak D call TRBD1 (6 bases). CDR1 and CDR2 (germline): MNHEY, SVGAGI. V lost 5 bases, J lost 2 bases, and 10 bases lay in between. This CDR3 region has 13 residues.

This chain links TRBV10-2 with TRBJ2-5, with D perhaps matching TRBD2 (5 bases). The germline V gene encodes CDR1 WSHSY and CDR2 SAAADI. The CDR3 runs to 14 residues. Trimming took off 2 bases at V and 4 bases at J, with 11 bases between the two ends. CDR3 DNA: TGCGCCAGCAGTGAGATGGGAGATATAGAGACCCAGTACTTC. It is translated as CASSEMGDIETQYF.

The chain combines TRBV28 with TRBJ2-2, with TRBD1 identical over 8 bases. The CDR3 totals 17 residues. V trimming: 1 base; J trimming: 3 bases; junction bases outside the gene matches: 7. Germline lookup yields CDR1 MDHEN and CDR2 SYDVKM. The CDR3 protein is CASSLLGQATDTGELFF. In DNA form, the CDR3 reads TGTGCCAGCAGTTTATTGGGACAGGCAACGGACACCGGGGAGCTGTTTTTT.

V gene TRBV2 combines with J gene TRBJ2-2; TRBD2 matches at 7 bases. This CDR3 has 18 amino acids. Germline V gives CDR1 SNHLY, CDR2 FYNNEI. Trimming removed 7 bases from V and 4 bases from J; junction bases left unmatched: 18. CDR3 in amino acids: CASTEKGLRETGTGELFF. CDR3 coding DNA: TGTGCCAGCACCGAAAAGGGACTAAGAGAAACAGGCACCGGGGAGCTGTTTTTT.

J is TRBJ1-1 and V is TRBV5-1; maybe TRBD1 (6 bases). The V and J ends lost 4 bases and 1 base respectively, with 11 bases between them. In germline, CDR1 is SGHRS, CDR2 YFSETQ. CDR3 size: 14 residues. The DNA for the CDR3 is TGCGCCAGCAGCCCAGGACAGACGAACACTGAAGCTTTCTTT. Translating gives CASSPGQTNTEAFF.

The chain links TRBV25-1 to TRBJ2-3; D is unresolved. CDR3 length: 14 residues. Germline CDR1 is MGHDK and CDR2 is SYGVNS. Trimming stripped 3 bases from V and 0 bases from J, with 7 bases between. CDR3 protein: CASSDRQSTDTQYF. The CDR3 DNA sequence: TGTGCCAGCAGTGACAGGCAGAGCACAGATACGCAGTATTTT.

The CDR3 region has the DNA TGTGCCAGCAGCGACTCCACTAGCGGGGGATACAATGAGCAGTTCTTC. Protein: CASSDSTSGGYNEQFF. The chain links TRBV27 to TRBJ2-1; 11 positions match TRBD2. The CDR3 length is 16 residues. V shed 6 bases, J shed 4 bases, and the junction held 8 bases outside the gene matches. Germline assignment: CDR1 MNHEY and CDR2 SMNVEV (reference sequence).